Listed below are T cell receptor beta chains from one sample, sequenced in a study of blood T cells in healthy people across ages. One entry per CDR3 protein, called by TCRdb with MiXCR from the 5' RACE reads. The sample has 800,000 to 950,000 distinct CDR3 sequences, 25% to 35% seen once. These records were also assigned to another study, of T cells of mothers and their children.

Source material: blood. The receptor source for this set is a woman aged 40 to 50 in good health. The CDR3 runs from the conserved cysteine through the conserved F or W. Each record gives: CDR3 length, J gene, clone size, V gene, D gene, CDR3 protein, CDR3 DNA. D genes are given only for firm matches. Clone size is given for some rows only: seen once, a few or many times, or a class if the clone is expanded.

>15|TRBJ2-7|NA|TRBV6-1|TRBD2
CASSPSGGPVSEQYF
TGTGCCAGCAGCCCGAGCGGGGGCCCTGTGAGCGAGCAGTACTTC
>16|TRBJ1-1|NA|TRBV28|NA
CASSLGGGPWNTEAFF
TGTGCCAGCAGTTTAGGGGGGGGCCCCTGGAACACTGAAGCTTTCTTT
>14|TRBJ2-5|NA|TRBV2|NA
CASSTQGIQETQYF
TGTGCCAGCAGTACTCAGGGAATCCAAGAGACCCAGTACTTC
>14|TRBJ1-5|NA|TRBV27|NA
CASSSASANQPQHF
TGTGCCAGCAGTTCAGCGTCTGCAAATCAGCCCCAGCATTTT
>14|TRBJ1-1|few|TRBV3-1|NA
CASSQWKGGTEAFF
TGTGCCAGCAGCCAATGGAAGGGCGGCACTGAAGCTTTCTTT
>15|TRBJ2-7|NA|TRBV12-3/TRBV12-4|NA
CASRLGPSLSYEQYF
TGTGCCAGCAGGCTAGGTCCAAGCCTTTCCTACGAGCAGTACTTC
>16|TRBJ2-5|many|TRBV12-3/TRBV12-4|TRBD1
CASSESPGGMEETQYF
TGTGCCAGCAGTGAAAGCCCAGGGGGAATGGAAGAGACCCAGTACTTC
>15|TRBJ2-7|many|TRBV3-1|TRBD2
CASSPGASGAYEQYF
TGTGCCAGCAGCCCCGGGGCTAGCGGAGCCTACGAGCAGTACTTC
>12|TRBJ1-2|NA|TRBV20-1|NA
CSARETYYGYTF
TGCAGTGCTAGAGAGACCTACTATGGCTACACCTTC
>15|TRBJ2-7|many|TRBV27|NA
CASSLGVTELYEQYF
TGTGCCAGCAGTTTAGGAGTGACCGAACTCTACGAGCAGTACTTC
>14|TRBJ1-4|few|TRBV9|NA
CASTPGITNEKLFF
TGTGCCAGCACCCCAGGGATCACTAATGAAAAACTGTTTTTT
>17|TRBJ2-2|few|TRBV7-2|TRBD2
CASSPPRLAGGNGELFF
TGTGCCAGCAGCCCCCCCCGGCTAGCGGGGGGGAACGGGGAGCTGTTTTTT
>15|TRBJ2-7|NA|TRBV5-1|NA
CASSLAGGYTYEQYF
TGCGCCAGCAGCTTGGCCGGGGGTTACACCTACGAGCAGTACTTC
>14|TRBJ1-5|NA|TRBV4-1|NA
CASSQWGLGQPQHF
TGCGCCAGCAGCCAATGGGGGTTGGGTCAGCCCCAGCATTTT
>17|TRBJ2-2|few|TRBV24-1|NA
CATSDLDSGGAGIELFF
TGTGCCACCAGTGATTTGGACTCAGGTGGGGCCGGCATCGAGCTGTTTTTT
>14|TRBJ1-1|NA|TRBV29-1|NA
CSLRGLDQGTEAFF
TGCAGCCTCCGAGGACTAGACCAGGGTACTGAAGCTTTCTTT
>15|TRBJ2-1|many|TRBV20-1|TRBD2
CSATHGLAGGYEQFF
TGCAGTGCTACCCACGGACTAGCGGGGGGCTATGAGCAGTTCTTC
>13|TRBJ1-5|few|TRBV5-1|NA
CASSLELNQPQHF
TGCGCCAGCAGCTTGGAGCTGAATCAGCCCCAGCATTTT
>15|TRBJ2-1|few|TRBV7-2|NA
CASSLAGKLCDEQFF
TGTGCCAGCAGCTTAGCCGGGAAACTCTGCGATGAGCAGTTCTTC
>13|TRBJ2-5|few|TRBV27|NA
CASSLGGAETRYF
TGTGCCAGCAGTTTAGGAGGGGCGGAGACCCGGTACTTC
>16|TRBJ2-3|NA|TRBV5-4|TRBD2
CASSSPTSGITDTQYF
TGTGCCAGCAGCTCACCGACTAGCGGGATAACAGATACGCAGTATTTT
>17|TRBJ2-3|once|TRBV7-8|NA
CASNPVSGGLLTDTQYF
TGTGCCAGCAACCCTGTCAGTGGGGGTCTCCTCACAGATACGCAGTATTTT
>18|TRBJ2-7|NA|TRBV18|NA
CASSPLSRPQVSSYEQYF
TGTGCCAGCTCACCACTCTCCAGGCCGCAGGTCAGCTCCTACGAGCAGTACTTC
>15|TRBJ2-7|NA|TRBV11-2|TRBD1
CASRNRGPLTYEQYF
TGTGCCAGCAGAAATAGGGGGCCTTTGACGTACGAGCAGTACTTC
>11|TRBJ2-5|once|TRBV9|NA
CASSVAGLGCF
TGTGCCAGCAGCGTAGCAGGATTAGGGTGCTTC
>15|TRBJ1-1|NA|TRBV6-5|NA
CASTKKYRLNTEAFF
TGTGCCAGCACCAAAAAGTATCGCCTGAACACTGAAGCTTTCTTT
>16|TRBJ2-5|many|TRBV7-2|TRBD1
CASSNSGTGDRETQYF
TGTGCCAGCAGCAACTCCGGGACAGGGGATCGGGAGACCCAGTACTTC
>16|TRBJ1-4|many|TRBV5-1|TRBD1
CASSLERRTGGEKLFF
TGCGCCAGCAGCTTGGAACGGAGGACAGGGGGCGAAAAACTGTTTTTT
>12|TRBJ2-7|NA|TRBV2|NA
CASTAQHCEQYF
TGTGCTAGCACCGCACAGCACTGCGAGCAGTACTTC
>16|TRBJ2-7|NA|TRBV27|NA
CASSPLSTVSSYEQYF
TGTGCCAGCAGTCCCCTTTCGACGGTGAGCTCCTACGAGCAGTACTTC
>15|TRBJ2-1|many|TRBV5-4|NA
CASSLGPDAVFEQFF
TGTGCCAGCAGCTTGGGACCGGACGCAGTTTTTGAGCAGTTCTTC
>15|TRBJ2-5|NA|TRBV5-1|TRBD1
CASSWAPGQRETQYF
TGCGCCAGCAGCTGGGCCCCGGGACAGAGAGAGACCCAGTACTTC
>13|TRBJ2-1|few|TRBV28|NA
CASIQGRRNEQFF
TGTGCCAGCATTCAGGGTCGACGAAATGAGCAGTTCTTC
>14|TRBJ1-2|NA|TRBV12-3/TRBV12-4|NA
CASSLGVRVYGYTF
TGTGCCAGCAGTTTAGGGGTTCGCGTCTATGGCTACACCTTC
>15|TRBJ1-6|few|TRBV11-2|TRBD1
CASSLFGTGGTPLHF
TGTGCCAGCAGCTTGTTCGGGACAGGCGGGACACCCCTCCACTTT
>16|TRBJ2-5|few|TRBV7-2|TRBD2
CASSSTSGGAGETQYF
TGTGCCAGCAGCTCGACTAGCGGGGGGGCCGGAGAGACCCAGTACTTC
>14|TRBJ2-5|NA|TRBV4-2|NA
CASSQERIQETQYF
TGTGCCAGCAGCCAAGAGAGAATACAAGAGACCCAGTACTTC
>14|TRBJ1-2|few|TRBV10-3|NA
CAILDRTSNYGYTF
TGTGCCATCCTTGACAGGACGTCGAACTATGGCTACACCTTC
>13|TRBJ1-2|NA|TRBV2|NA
CASISQAGYGYTF
TGTGCCAGCATCAGTCAGGCGGGCTATGGCTACACCTTC
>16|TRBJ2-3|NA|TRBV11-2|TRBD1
CASSYGQGPSTDTQYF
TGTGCCAGCAGCTACGGACAGGGCCCGAGCACAGATACGCAGTATTTT
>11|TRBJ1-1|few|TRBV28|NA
CASKRHTEAFF
TGTGCCAGCAAACGGCACACTGAAGCTTTCTTT
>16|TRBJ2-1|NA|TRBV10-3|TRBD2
CAISYSGGLSYNEQFF
TGTGCCATCAGTTATAGCGGGGGCCTCTCCTACAATGAGCAGTTCTTC
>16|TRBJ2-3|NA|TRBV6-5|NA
CASSYSRGGETDTQYF
TGTGCCAGCAGTTACTCTAGGGGTGGGGAGACAGATACGCAGTATTTT
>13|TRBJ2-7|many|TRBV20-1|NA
CSAREASSYEQYF
TGCAGTGCTAGAGAGGCATCCTCCTACGAGCAGTACTTC
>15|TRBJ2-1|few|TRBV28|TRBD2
CATATVARGGNEQFF
TGTGCCACTGCGACCGTGGCGCGGGGGGGCAATGAGCAGTTCTTC
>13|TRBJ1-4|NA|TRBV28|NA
CASSLPITRFLFF
TGTGCCAGCAGTTTACCCATCACGAGATTTCTGTTTTTT
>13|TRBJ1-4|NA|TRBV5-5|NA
CASSPTGSGKLFF
TGTGCCAGCAGCCCGACGGGGAGTGGAAAACTGTTTTTT
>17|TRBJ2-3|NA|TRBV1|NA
CTSSHRTSGGCADTQYF
TGCACCAGCAGCCATCGGACTAGCGGGGGGTGTGCAGATACGCAGTATTTT
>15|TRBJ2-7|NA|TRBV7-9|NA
CASSDPVVPPYEQYF
TGTGCCAGCAGCGACCCCGTAGTGCCACCCTACGAGCAGTACTTC
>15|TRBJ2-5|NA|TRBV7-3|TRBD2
CASSLVQNRGGEQYF
TGTGCCAGCAGCTTAGTACAGAATCGGGGGGGTGAGCAGTACTTC
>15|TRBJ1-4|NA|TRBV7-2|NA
CASSLATTGPEKLFF
TGTGCCAGCAGCTTAGCGACAACGGGTCCCGAAAAACTGTTTTTT